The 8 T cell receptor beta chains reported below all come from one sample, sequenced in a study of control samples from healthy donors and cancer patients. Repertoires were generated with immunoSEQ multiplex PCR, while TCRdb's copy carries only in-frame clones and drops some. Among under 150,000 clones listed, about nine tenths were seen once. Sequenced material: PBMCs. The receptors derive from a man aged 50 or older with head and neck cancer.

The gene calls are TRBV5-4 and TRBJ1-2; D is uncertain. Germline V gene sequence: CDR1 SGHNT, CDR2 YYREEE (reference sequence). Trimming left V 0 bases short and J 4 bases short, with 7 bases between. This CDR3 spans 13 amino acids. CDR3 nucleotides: TGTGCCAGCAGCTTGGATGGGAGCTATGGCTACACCTTC. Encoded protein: CASSLDGSYGYTF. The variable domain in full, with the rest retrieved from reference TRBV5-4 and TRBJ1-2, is ETGVTQSPTHLIKTRGQQVTLRCSSQSGHNTVSWYQQALGQGPQFIFQYYREEENGRGNFPPRFSGLQFPNYSSELNVNALELDDSALYLCASSLDGSYGYTFGSGTRLTVV.

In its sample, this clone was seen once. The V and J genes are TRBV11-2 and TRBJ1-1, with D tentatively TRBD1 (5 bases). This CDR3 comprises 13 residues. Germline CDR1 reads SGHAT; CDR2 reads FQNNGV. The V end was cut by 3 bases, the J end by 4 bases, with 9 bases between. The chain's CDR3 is CASSFRESTEAFF. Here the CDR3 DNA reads TGTGCCAGCAGCTTCAGGGAAAGCACTGAAGCTTTCTTT.

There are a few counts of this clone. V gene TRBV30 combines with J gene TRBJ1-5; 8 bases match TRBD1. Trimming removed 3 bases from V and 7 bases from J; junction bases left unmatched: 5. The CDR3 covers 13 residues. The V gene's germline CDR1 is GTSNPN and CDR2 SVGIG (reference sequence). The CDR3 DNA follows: TGTGCCTGGAGCGACAGGGGCGGCCAGCCCCAGCATTTT. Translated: CAWSDRGGQPQHF.

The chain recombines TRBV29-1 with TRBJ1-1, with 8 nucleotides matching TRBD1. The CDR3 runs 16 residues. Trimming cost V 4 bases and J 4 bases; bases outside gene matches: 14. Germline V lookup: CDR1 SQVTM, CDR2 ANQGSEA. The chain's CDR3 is CSVVSRGLGMGTEAFF. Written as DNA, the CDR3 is TGCAGCGTTGTGAGCAGGGGGCTCGGAATGGGCACTGAAGCTTTCTTT.

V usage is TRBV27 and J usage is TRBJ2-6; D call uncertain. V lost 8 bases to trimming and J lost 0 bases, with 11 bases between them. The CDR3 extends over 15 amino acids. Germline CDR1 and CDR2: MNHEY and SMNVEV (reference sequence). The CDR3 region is CASGLSASGANVLTF. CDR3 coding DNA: TGTGCCAGCGGCTTATCGGCCTCTGGGGCCAACGTCCTGACTTTC.

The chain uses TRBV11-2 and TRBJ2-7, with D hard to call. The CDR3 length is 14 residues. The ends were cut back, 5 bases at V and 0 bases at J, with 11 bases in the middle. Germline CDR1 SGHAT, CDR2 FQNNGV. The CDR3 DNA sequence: TGTGCCAGCAGCAACCTAAGGCACTCCTACGAGCAGTACTTC. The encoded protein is CASSNLRHSYEQYF.

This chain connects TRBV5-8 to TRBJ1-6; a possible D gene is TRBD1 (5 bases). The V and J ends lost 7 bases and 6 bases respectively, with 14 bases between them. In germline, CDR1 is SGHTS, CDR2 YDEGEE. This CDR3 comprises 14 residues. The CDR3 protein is CASPGGGINSPLHF. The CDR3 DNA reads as TGTGCCAGCCCGGGGGGAGGGATTAATTCACCCCTCCACTTT.

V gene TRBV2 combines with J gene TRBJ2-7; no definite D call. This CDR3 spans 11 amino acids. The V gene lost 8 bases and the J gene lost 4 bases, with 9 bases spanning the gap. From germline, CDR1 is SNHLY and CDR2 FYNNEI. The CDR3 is CASQERYEQYF. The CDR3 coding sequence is TGTGCCAGCCAGGAAAGATACGAGCAGTACTTC.